The next 11 T cell receptor beta chains were all read from a single sample in a study of early T cells in non-severe SARS-CoV-2 infection. In TCRdb, the 5' RACE reads were re-called with MiXCR into one record per CDR3 protein. The table lists about 55,000 distinct CDR3 sequences, 6.5% to 7.5% of them singletons. Sample: whole blood, taken at baseline. These receptors all come from an adult who was a healthcare worker with PCR-confirmed SARS-CoV-2 infection or an uninfected control (not recorded which).

This clonotype was seen repeatedly, ten times or more. The chain uses TRBV7-9 and TRBJ2-7; D not certain. The CDR3 has 13 residues. Trimming pared 5 bases from V and 3 bases from J, leaving 11 bases between. Germline-derived CDR1 and CDR2 are SEHNR and FQNEAQ (reference sequence). CDR3: CASSRSLGYEQYF. The CDR3, as DNA: TGTGCCAGCAGCCGGTCCTTGGGCTACGAGCAGTACTTC. Full variable domain (outside the CDR3, taken from reference TRBV7-9 and TRBJ2-7): DTGVSQNPRHKITKRGQNVTFRCDPISEHNRLYWYRQTLGQGPEFLTYFQNEAQLEKSRLLSDRFSAERPKGSFSTLEIQRTEQGDSAMYLCASSRSLGYEQYFGPGTRLTVT.

V and J are TRBV28 and TRBJ2-1, with 7 bases lining up with TRBD1. The germline CDR1 and CDR2 sequences are MDHEN and SYDVKM. The CDR3 loop spans 13 amino acids. Losses at the gene ends were 7 bases for V and 13 bases for J; bases not matched to a gene: 13. The CDR3 is CASTRDSSRYQFF. The CDR3 nucleotides are TGTGCCAGCACACGGGACAGCTCAAGGTATCAGTTCTTC.

This clonotype turned up a few times. V and J are TRBV20-1 and TRBJ2-7; a weak D match, TRBD2 (5 bases). Germline assignment: CDR1 DFQATT and CDR2 SNEGSKA (reference sequence). The germline V and J ends were trimmed by 6 bases and 1 base, with 25 bases remaining between them. The CDR3 is 17 residues long. The CDR3 spells CSAKTFGLPSGSYEQYF. CDR3 DNA: TGCAGTGCCAAAACGTTCGGACTGCCGTCGGGATCCTACGAGCAGTACTTC.

Ten or more counts support this clonotype. The chain combines TRBV30 with TRBJ2-7; D may be TRBD2 (5 bases). The V gene lost 1 base and the J gene lost 4 bases, with 8 bases spanning the gap. Germline V CDR1 and CDR2: GTSNPN, SVGIG (reference sequence). The length of the CDR3 is 12 residues. The CDR3 protein is CAWSAGDYEQYF. Written as DNA, the CDR3 is TGTGCCTGGAGTGCCGGGGATTACGAGCAGTACTTC.

This clonotype occurred many times. The V and J genes are TRBV7-8 and TRBJ2-7, with 7 positions matching TRBD1. The CDR3 length is 14 residues. The V and J ends lost 3 bases and 5 bases, in that order; junction bases with no gene match: 7. Germline CDR1 SGHVS, CDR2 FQNEAQ. The CDR3 DNA is TGTGCCAGCAGCTTCCGTGACAGGGTCCACGAGCAGTACTTC. This gives the protein CASSFRDRVHEQYF.

This chain joins TRBV10-3 and TRBJ1-2; no clear D gene. Germline CDR1 and CDR2: ENHRY and SYGVKD. Trimming removed 6 bases at V and 4 bases at J, with 12 bases between. This CDR3 has 13 amino acids. The CDR3 loop reads CAIRTPGSYGYTF. The DNA of the CDR3 is TGTGCCATCAGAACCCCGGGCTCCTATGGCTACACCTTC.

This clonotype was observed at least ten times. The genes are TRBV29-1 and TRBJ1-1; D may be TRBD1 (5 bases). V was trimmed by 4 bases and J by 5 bases, leaving 14 bases between them. Germline CDR1 is SQVTM and CDR2 is ANQGSEA. This CDR3 contains 13 residues. The CDR3 nucleotides are TGCAGCGTTGCGCCTGGGGCACGAACTGAAGCTTTCTTT. It translates to CSVAPGARTEAFF.

The genes are TRBV7-9 and TRBJ2-5; no clear D gene. Looked up from germline, CDR1 is SEHNR and CDR2 is FQNEAQ (reference sequence). The CDR3 runs 15 residues. The V and J ends lost 5 bases and 5 bases respectively, with 18 bases between them. The CDR3 coding sequence is TGTGCCAGCAGCCCGTTTGTGTCACCTTCGGAGACCCAGTACTTC. Amino acid sequence: CASSPFVSPSETQYF.

This clonotype was found many times. This chain uses TRBV4-1 with TRBJ1-2, with TRBD1 identical over 7 bases. The CDR3 sequence is 18 residues long. Germline trimming cut 0 bases from V and 6 bases from J; bases unmatched to any gene: 16. Germline CDR1 MGHRA, CDR2 YSYEKL. CDR3 in amino acids: CASSQDRGTASVWDGYTF. In DNA, the CDR3 is TGCGCCAGCAGCCAAGACCGGGGGACAGCCTCAGTCTGGGATGGCTACACCTTC.

This clonotype was seen at least ten times. J is TRBJ1-2 and V is TRBV28; D may be TRBD1 (5 bases). From germline, CDR1 is MDHEN and CDR2 SYDVKM. Trimming pared 7 bases from V and 0 bases from J, leaving 9 bases between. This CDR3 spans 13 amino acids. CDR3 sequence reads: CASNDRPNYGYTF. The CDR3, as DNA: TGTGCCAGCAACGACAGACCTAACTATGGCTACACCTTC.

This clonotype was counted at least ten times. V gene TRBV18 combines with J gene TRBJ2-7; 7 positions agree with TRBD2. The germline V gene has CDR1 KGHSH and CDR2 LQKENI. The length of the CDR3 is 18 residues. V dropped 0 bases and J dropped 2; count of bases not matched to a gene: 13. CDR3 nucleotides: TGTGCCAGCTCACCACCGAACGTTTCCGGGGGGAGAGCCTACGAGCAGTACTTC. Its translation: CASSPPNVSGGRAYEQYF.